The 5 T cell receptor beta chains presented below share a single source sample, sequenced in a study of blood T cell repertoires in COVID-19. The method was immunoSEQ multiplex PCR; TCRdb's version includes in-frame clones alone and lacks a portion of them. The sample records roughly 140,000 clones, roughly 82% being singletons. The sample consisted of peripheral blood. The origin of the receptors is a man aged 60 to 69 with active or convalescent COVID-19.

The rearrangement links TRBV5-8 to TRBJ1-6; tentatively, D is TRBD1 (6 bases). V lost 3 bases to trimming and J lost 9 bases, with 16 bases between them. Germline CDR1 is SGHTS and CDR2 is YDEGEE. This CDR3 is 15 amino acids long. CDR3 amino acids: CASSSKQGKGSPLHF. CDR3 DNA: TGTGCCAGCAGCTCGAAGCAGGGGAAGGGTTCACCCCTCCACTTT.

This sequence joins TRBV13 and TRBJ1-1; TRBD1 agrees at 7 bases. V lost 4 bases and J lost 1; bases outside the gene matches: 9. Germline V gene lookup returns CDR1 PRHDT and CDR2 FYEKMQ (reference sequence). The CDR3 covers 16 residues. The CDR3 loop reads CASSWTTGLGNTEAFF. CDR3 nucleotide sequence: TGTGCCAGCAGCTGGACGACAGGGCTGGGGAACACTGAAGCTTTCTTT.

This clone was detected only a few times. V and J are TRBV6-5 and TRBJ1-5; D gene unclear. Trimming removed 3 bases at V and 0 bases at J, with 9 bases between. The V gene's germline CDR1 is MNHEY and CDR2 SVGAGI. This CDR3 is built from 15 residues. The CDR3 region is CASSYIFNSNQPQHF. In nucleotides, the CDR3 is TGTGCCAGCAGTTATATCTTTAATAGCAATCAGCCCCAGCATTTT.

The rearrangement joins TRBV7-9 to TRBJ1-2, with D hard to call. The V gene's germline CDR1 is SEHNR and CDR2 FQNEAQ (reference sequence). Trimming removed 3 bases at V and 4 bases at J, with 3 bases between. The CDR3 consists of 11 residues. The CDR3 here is CASSFGYGYTF. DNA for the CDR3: TGTGCCAGCAGCTTCGGCTATGGCTACACCTTC.

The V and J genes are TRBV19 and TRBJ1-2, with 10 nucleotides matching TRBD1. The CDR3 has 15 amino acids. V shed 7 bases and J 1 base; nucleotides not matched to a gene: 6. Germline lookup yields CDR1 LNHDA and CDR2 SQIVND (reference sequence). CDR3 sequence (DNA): TGTGCCAGTACCCCACGGACAGGGGGTAACTATGGCTACACCTTC. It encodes CASTPRTGGNYGYTF.